The clone carrying this T cell receptor (beta chain) was seen more than once but under ten times. Antigen: not known. This sample was included in a study of beta chain features in type 1 diabetes. This CDR3 region has 14 residues. V lost 5 bases, J lost 5 bases, and 5 bases stayed unmatched. The germline gives CDR1 KGHSH, CDR2 LQKENI. What was sequenced were expressed TCRB transcripts, since all of the isolated RNA had been reverse transcribed. Here immunoSEQ multiplex PCR was the method, and the copy in TCRdb shows in-frame clones only, minus some. Counted here are tens of thousands of clones, roughly 41% occurring once; the ten biggest clones make up around 1.5%. Broader study findings: In comparison with healthy donors, patients had naive, central memory and Treg TCRB repertoires that appeared more similar. Type 1 diabetes patients showed fewer insertions and more deletions at VDJ junctions. Among all four CD4+ subsets, Type 1 diabetes patients had TCRB CDR3s that were moderately but significantly shorter.

The chain employs TRBV18 and TRBJ1-4, with 7 bases lining up with TRBD1. This sequence originates from a man under 40 with type 1 diabetes. The sample comprised Tregs from blood. CDR3: CASSRDRANEKLFF. The DNA for the CDR3 is TGTGCCAGCTCAAGGGACAGAGCAAATGAAAAACTGTTTTTT. The complete variable domain, with remaining parts taken from reference TRBV18 and TRBJ1-4, reads NAGVMQNPRHLVRRRGQEARLRCSPMKGHSHVYWYRQLPEEGLKFMVYLQKENIIDESGMPKERFSAEFPKEGPSILRIQQVVRGDSAAYFCASSRDRANEKLFFGSGTQLSVL.